The entry below describes one T cell receptor (beta chain). Its antigen is not identified. A sort by CD45RO/CCR7/CD25/CD127/CD95/CD27 yielded CD4+ naive, central memory, regulatory and stem cell-like memory cells. The trim removed 5 bases at V and 5 bases at J, leaving 7 bases unmatched. This CDR3 contains 15 residues. Germline CDR1 MNHEY, CDR2 SMNVEV (reference sequence). These data originate in a study of beta chain features in type 1 diabetes. Whole-study results and caveats: When VDJ junctions were examined, type 1 diabetes patients showed fewer insertions and more deletions. Within the patient group, naive, central memory and Treg TCRB repertoires appeared more similar to each other than within healthy donors.

What was sequenced were expressed TCRB transcripts, since all of the isolated RNA had been reverse transcribed. Here immunoSEQ multiplex PCR was the method, and the copy in TCRdb shows in-frame clones only, minus some. The table has about 360,000 clones, around 12% seen once. This rearrangement joins TRBV27 to TRBJ2-7, with 12 positions matching TRBD2. The material sequenced was naive CD4+ T cells from blood. The receptor was isolated from a man aged 18 to 35 in good health. This chain's CDR3 is CASSKTSGSINEQYF. DNA of the CDR3: TGTGCCAGCAGTAAGACTAGCGGGAGTATCAACGAGCAGTACTTC.